What follows is one TCR beta chain and its context. The record originates from a study of T cell changes during pregnancy in multiple sclerosis. Some clones are missing from TCRdb's copy, which holds only in-frame ones; the method was immunoSEQ multiplex PCR. The sample yields 25,000 to 30,000 clones, around nine tenths seen once. The sequence derives from a female donor in good health, enrolled as a control in a pregnancy study. Sequences were derived from CD4+ T cells from peripheral blood mononuclear cells, sampled in the first trimester of pregnancy.

CDR3 nucleotides: TGCGCCAGCAACCTTAGCGGGAGGGTGGACGAGCAGTACTTC. Protein sequence: CASNLSGRVDEQYF. This rearrangement joins TRBV10-1 to TRBJ2-7, with 11 bases matching TRBD2. The CDR3 length is 14 residues. The J segment lost 5 bases and the V segment lost 7 bases, leaving 7 bases of the junction unmatched. The germline gives CDR1 WNHNN, CDR2 SYGVQD (reference sequence).